This is a list of T cell receptor beta chains from one sample in a study of siplizumab effects on memory and regulatory T cells. Profiling relied on immunoSEQ multiplex PCR, and the TCRdb table lists in-frame clones only, not all of them. This sample carries approximately 1,200 clones, roughly 71% of them seen once, and the ten largest clones take approximately 80%. The sequenced material came from TEMRA CD8+ T cells sorted from blood. These receptors were collected from a human donor in good health. Both conserved end residues are part of each CDR3. D genes are given only for firm matches.

TRBV2	TRBD2	TRBJ2-7	CASRGGRGLTSGSQWEQYF
TRBV4-1	-	TRBJ2-2	CASSQMGRGTGELFF
TRBV7-2	-	TRBJ1-1	CASSQARDSANTEAFF
TRBV27	-	TRBJ2-7	CASSFSQVGYEQYF
TRBV11-1	-	TRBJ2-2	CASSLEVLTGELFF
TRBV4-1	-	TRBJ2-1	CASSQLTGRSYNEQFF
TRBV6-6	-	TRBJ2-2	CASSYSGLAGELFF
TRBV9	-	TRBJ1-5	CASSVGDNQPQHF
TRBV12-5	-	TRBJ2-6	CASGRVSAGQSRANVLTF
TRBV5-5	-	TRBJ1-1	CASSQARDSANTEAFF
TRBV9	-	TRBJ1-1	CATGGLNTEAFF
TRBV7-9	TRBD2	TRBJ2-1	CASRAGGPYNEQFF
TRBV20-1	-	TRBJ1-2	CSADRQYTF
TRBV7-4	TRBD2	TRBJ2-1	CASSPLSGRVDEQFF
TRBV30	-	TRBJ1-5	CAWSKADGFGNQPQHF
TRBV7-6	-	TRBJ2-2	CASTSEGGTGELFF
TRBV30	-	TRBJ2-1	CAWSVIGPGGEQFF
TRBV28	TRBD1	TRBJ1-5	CASSLMGQGNQPQHF
TRBV7-2	-	TRBJ2-2	CASSPKTNTGELFF
TRBV7-8	-	TRBJ2-7	CASSLVFYEQYF
TRBV5-6	TRBD2	TRBJ2-1	CASRHSGGSIGQFF
TRBV5-1	-	TRBJ1-1	CASSLVVNTEAFF
TRBV9	-	TRBJ1-4	CASSGSNEKLFF
TRBV9	-	TRBJ2-2	CASSSKGGGATGELFF
TRBV29-1	-	TRBJ2-7	CSVEIGMFPSSYEQYF
TRBV7-3	-	TRBJ1-2	CASSLYGGPNYGYTF
TRBV5-4	-	TRBJ2-2	CASSLGQRNTGELFF
TRBV2	TRBD2	TRBJ2-7	CASSGLAGAREQYF
TRBV28	-	TRBJ2-3	CASSLFADPTDTQYF
TRBV25-1	-	TRBJ1-1	CASSEGRGLNTEAFF
TRBV7-9	-	TRBJ2-1	CAIVGSNYNEQFF
TRBV6-5	TRBD2	TRBJ2-3	CASSYISGRADTQYF